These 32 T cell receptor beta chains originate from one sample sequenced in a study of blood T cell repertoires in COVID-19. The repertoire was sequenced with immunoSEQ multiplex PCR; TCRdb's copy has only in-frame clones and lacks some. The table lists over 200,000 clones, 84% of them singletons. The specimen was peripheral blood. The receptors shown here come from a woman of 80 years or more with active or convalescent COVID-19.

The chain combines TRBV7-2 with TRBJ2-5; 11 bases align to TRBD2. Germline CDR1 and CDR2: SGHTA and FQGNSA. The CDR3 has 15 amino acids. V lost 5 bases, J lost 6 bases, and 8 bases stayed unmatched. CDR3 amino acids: CASSLNSSGGKTQYF. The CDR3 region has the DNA TGTGCCAGCAGCCTCAATTCTAGCGGGGGGAAGACCCAGTACTTC.

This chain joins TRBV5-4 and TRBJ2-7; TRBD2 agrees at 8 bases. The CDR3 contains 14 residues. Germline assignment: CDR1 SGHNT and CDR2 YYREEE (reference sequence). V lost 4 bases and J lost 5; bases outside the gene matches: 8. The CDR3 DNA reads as TGTGCCAGCAGCCGTGCCGGGACTAGAGACGAGCAGTACTTC. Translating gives CASSRAGTRDEQYF.

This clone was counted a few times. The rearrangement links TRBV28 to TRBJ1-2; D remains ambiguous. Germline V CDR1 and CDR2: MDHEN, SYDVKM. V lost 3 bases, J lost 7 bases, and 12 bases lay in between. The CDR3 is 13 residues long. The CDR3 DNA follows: TGTGCCAGCAGTTTTTTTCGTGTGGCTGGCTACACCTTC. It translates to CASSFFRVAGYTF.

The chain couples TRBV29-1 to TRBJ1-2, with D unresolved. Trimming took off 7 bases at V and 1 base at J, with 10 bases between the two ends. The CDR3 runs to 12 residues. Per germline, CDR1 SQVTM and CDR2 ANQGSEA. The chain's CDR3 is CSAPYGNYGYTF. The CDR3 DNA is TGCAGCGCCCCTTACGGTAACTATGGCTACACCTTC.

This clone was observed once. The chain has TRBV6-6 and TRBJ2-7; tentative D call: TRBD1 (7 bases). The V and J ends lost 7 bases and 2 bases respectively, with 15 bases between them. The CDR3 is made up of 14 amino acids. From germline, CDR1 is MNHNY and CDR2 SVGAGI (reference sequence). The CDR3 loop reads CASTNPGGTYEQYF. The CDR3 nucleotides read TGTGCCAGCACCAACCCAGGGGGGACCTACGAGCAGTACTTC.

The CDR3 reads CASTGGTSQETQYF. The CDR3 DNA reads TGTGCCAGCACCGGAGGTACTTCACAAGAGACCCAGTACTTC. This chain connects TRBV2 to TRBJ2-5; tentative D call: TRBD2 (5 bases). The CDR3 spans 14 residues. Germline CDR1 reads SNHLY; CDR2 reads FYNNEI. Between the trimmed V and J ends, which lost 7 bases and 2 bases, there was a span of 14 bases.

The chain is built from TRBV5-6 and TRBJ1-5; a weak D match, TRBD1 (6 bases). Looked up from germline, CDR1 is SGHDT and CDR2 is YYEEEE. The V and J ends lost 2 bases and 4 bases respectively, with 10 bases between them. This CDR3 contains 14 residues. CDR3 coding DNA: TGTGCCAGCAGCTTCAGGGGAATGAATCAGCCCCAGCATTTT. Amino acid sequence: CASSFRGMNQPQHF.

The CDR3 nucleotides read TGTGCCAGCTCACCAGGGGCCCAGACCTACGAGCAGTACTTC. Protein sequence: CASSPGAQTYEQYF. This sequence joins TRBV18 and TRBJ2-7; TRBD1 is a possible D gene (5 bases). Deletions cut 2 bases from V and 2 bases from J, with 10 bases between. Per germline, CDR1 KGHSH and CDR2 LQKENI. This CDR3 is built from 14 residues.

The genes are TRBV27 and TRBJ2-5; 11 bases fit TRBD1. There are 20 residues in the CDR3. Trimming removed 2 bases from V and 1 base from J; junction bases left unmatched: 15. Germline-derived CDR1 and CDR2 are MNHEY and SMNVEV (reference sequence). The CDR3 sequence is CASSLGPPTDRGLPQETQYF. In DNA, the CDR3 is TGTGCCAGCAGTTTAGGGCCTCCGACGGACAGGGGGCTCCCCCAAGAGACCCAGTACTTC.

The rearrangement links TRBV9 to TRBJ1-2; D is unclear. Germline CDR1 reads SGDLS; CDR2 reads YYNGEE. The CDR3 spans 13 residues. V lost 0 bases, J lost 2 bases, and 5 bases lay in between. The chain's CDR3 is CASSVDINYGYTF. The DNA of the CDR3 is TGTGCCAGCAGCGTAGACATAAACTATGGCTACACCTTC.

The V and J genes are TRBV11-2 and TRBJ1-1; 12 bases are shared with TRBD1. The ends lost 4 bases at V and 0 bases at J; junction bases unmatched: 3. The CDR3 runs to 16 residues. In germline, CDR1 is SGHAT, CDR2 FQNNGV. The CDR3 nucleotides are TGTGCCAGCAGCTCGGGACAGGGGGCGATGAACACTGAAGCTTTCTTT. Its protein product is CASSSGQGAMNTEAFF.

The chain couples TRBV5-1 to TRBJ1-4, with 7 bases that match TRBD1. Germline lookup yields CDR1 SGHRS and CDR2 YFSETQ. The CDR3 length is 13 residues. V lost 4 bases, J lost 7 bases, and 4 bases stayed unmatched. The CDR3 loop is CASSDRASEKLFF. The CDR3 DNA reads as TGCGCCAGCAGCGACAGGGCAAGTGAAAAACTGTTTTTT.

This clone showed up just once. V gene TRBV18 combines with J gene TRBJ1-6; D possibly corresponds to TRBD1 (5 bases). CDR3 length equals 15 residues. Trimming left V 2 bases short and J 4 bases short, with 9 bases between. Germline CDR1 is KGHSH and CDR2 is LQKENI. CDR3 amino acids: CASSPGARYNSPLHF. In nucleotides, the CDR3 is TGTGCCAGCTCACCAGGGGCTAGGTATAATTCACCCCTCCACTTT.

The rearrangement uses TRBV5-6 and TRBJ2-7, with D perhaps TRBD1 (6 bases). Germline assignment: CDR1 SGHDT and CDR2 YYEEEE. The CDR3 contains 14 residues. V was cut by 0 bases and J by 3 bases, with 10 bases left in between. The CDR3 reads CASSLGNRDYEQYF. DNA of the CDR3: TGTGCCAGCAGCTTGGGGAACAGGGACTACGAGCAGTACTTC.

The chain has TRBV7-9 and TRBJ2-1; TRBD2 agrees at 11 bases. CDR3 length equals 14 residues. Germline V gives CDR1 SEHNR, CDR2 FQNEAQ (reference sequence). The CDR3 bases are TGTGCAACCCTTAGCGGGGGGGCCTACAATGAGCAGTTCTTC. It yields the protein CATLSGGAYNEQFF.

The chain's CDR3 is CASSSWTSTTDTQYF. The CDR3 nucleotides read TGTGCCAGCAGCTCTTGGACTAGCACCACAGATACGCAGTATTTT. The chain links TRBV7-2 to TRBJ2-3; 8 nucleotides agree with TRBD2. Trimming cost V 4 bases and J 2 bases; bases outside gene matches: 5. The germline V gene has CDR1 SGHTA and CDR2 FQGNSA. There are 15 residues in the CDR3.

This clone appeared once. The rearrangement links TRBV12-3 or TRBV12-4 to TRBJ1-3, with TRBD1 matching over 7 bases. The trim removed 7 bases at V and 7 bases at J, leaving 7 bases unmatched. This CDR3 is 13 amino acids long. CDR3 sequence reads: CASKRDSLNTIYF. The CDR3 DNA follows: TGTGCCAGCAAACGGGACAGTCTGAACACCATATATTTT.

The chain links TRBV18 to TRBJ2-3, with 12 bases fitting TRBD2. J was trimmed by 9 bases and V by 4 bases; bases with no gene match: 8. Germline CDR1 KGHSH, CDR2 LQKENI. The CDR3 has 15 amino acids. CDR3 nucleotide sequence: TGTGCCAGCTCACTGACTAGCGGGAGAGGGCCCACGCAGTATTTT. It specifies CASSLTSGRGPTQYF.

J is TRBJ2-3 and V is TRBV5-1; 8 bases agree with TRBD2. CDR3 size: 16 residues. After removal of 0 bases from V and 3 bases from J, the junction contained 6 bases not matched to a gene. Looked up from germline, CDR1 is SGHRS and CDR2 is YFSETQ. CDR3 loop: CASSLGPSGGTDTQYF. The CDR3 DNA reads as TGCGCCAGCAGCTTGGGCCCCAGCGGGGGAACAGATACGCAGTATTTT.

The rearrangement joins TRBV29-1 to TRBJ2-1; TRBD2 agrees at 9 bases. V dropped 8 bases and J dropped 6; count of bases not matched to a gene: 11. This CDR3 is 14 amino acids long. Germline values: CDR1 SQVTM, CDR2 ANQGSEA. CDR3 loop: CSIKAGGTTNEQFF. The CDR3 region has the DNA TGCAGCATTAAAGCGGGAGGAACCACCAATGAGCAGTTCTTC.

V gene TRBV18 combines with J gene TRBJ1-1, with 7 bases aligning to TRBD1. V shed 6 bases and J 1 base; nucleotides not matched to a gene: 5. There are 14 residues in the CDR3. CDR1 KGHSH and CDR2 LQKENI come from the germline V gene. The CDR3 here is CASSGQAANTEAFF. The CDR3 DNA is TGTGCCAGCTCTGGACAGGCAGCGAACACTGAAGCTTTCTTT. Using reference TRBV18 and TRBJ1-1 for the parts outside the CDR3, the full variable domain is NAGVMQNPRHLVRRRGQEARLRCSPMKGHSHVYWYRQLPEEGLKFMVYLQKENIIDESGMPKERFSAEFPKEGPSILRIQQVVRGDSAAYFCASSGQAANTEAFFGQGTRLTVV.

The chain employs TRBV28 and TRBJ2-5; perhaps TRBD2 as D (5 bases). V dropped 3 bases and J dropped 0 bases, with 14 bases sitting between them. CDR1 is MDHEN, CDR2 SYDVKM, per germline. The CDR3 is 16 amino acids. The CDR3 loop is CASSFRSSLYQETQYF. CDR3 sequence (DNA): TGTGCCAGCAGTTTTCGGTCTAGCTTGTACCAAGAGACCCAGTACTTC.

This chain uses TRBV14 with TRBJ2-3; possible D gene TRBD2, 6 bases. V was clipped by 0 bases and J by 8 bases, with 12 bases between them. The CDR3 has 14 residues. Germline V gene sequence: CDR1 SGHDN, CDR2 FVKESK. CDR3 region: CASSQDWDFGTQYF. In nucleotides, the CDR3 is TGTGCCAGCAGCCAAGATTGGGACTTTGGTACGCAGTATTTT.

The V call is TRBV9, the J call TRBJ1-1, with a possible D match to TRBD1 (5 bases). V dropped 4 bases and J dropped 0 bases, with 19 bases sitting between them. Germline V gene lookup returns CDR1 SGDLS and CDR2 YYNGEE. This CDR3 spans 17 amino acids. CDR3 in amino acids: CASSPNPGGTMNTEAFF. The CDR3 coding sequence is TGTGCCAGCAGCCCCAACCCGGGGGGAACGATGAACACTGAAGCTTTCTTT.

CDR3 loop: CASSLGQGATDEQYF. As DNA, the CDR3 is TGTGCCAGCAGCCTGGGACAGGGGGCAACGGATGAGCAGTACTTC. The J gene is TRBJ2-7, the V gene TRBV11-3, with 12 bases aligning to TRBD1. Germline loops: CDR1 SGHNT, CDR2 YENEEA. Trimming took 5 bases from V and 7 from J; bases not matched to a gene: 9. This CDR3 is built from 15 residues.

CDR3 sequence (DNA): TGTGCCAGCAGTTACAGGACAGGGGGCGGTGGTCAGCCCCAGCATTTT. The encoded protein is CASSYRTGGGGQPQHF. The chain links TRBV6-2 or TRBV6-3 to TRBJ1-5, with 11 bases matching TRBD1. Germline V CDR1 and CDR2: MNHEY, SVGEGT. CDR3 length: 16 residues. Trimming took 2 bases from V and 6 from J; bases not matched to a gene: 6.

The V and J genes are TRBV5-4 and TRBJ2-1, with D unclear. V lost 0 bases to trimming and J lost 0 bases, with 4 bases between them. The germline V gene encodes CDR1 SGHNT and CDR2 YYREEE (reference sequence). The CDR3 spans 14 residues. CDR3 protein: CASSLESSYNEQFF. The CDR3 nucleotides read TGTGCCAGCAGCTTGGAGAGCTCCTACAATGAGCAGTTCTTC.

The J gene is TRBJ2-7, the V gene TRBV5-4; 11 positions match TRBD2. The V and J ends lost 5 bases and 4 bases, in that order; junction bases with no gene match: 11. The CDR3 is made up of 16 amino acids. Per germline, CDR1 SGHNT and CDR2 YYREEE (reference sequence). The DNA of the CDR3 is TGTGCCAGCAGTTCAGTTACTAGCGGGAGCCCGTACGAGCAGTACTTC. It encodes CASSSVTSGSPYEQYF. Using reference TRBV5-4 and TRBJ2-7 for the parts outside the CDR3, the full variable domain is ETGVTQSPTHLIKTRGQQVTLRCSSQSGHNTVSWYQQALGQGPQFIFQYYREEENGRGNFPPRFSGLQFPNYSSELNVNALELDDSALYLCASSSVTSGSPYEQYFGPGTRLTVT.

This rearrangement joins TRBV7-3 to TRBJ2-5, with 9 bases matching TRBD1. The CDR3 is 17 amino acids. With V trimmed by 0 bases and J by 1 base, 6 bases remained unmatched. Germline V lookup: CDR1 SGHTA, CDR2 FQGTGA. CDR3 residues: CASSLTGRQGVQETQYF. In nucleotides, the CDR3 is TGTGCCAGCAGCTTAACGGGGCGACAGGGGGTCCAAGAGACCCAGTACTTC.

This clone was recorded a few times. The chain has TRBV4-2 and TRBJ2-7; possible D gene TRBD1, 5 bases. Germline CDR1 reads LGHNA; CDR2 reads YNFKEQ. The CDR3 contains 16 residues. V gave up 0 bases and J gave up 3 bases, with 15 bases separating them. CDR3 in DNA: TGTGCCAGCAGCCAAGATGGGGCGGAGACAAGCTACGAGCAGTACTTC. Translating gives CASSQDGAETSYEQYF.

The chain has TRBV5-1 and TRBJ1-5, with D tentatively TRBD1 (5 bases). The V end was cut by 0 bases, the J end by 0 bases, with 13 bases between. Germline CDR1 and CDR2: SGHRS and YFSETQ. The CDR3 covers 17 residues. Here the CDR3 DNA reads TGCGCCAGCAGCTTGGTTCCTTGGGGGGTTAGCAATCAGCCCCAGCATTTT. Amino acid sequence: CASSLVPWGVSNQPQHF.

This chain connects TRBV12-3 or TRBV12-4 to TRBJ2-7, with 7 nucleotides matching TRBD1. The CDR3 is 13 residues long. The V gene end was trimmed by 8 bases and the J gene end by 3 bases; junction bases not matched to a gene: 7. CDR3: CASSQGWIYEQYF. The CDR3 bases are TGTGCCAGCTCACAGGGGTGGATCTACGAGCAGTACTTC.